This T cell receptor beta chain was sequenced during a study of response to subunit inactivated influenza vaccine. This CDR3 is built from 16 residues. Germline CDR1 and CDR2: LGHDT and YNNKEL (reference sequence). Trimming at V came to 4 bases and at J to 3 bases, leaving 9 bases not matched to a gene. MiXCR, run by TCRdb on the RT-PCR reads, gives a single entry per CDR3 protein. The sample records 200,000 to 250,000 distinct CDR3 sequences, approximately 12% being singletons. The receptor was derived from a man aged 50 to 60 who received an inactivated influenza vaccine. Source: non-naive T cells sorted from PBMCs, taken less than 15 days before vaccination. J is TRBJ1-5 and V is TRBV3-1; 7 nucleotides line up with TRBD1. The DNA of the CDR3 is TGTGCCAGCAGCCGATCCGGGACAGTACCCAATCAGCCCCAGCATTTT. Protein sequence: CASSRSGTVPNQPQHF.